Following are 18 T cell receptor beta chains from one sample sequenced in a study of OX40 agonist ivuxolimab in advanced cancers. Library preparation employed the immunoSEQ multiplex PCR assay. The table was pulled from immuneACCESS by TCRdb, which kept in-frame rearrangements only. Such tables lose some clones; where checked, under half of the loss comes from unresolved V genes, and the rest has no known cause. Within this sample are under 100,000 clones, with roughly 80% of them counted one time only. Clones ranked in the top ten supply roughly 0.53% of the sample. Sequenced here: CD4+ or CD8+ T cells sorted from blood, sampled in a trial of the OX40 agonist ivuxolimab. The receptors were sampled from an adult with an advanced solid tumor such as melanoma, head and neck, liver or kidney cancer.

J is TRBJ1-3 and V is TRBV11-2; 8 bases fit TRBD1. V lost 6 bases to trimming and J lost 5 bases; unmatched junction nucleotides: 15. Germline CDR1 is SGHAT and CDR2 is FQNNGV. The CDR3 covers 17 residues. CDR3: CASSKSRDRLARNTIYF. Here the CDR3 DNA reads TGTGCCAGCAGTAAGAGCCGGGACAGGTTAGCGAGAAACACCATATATTTT.

This clone was recorded only once. This sequence joins TRBV7-2 and TRBJ2-7; TRBD1 agrees at 11 bases. Germline assignment: CDR1 SGHTA and CDR2 FQGNSA. The CDR3 contains 14 residues. J was trimmed by 6 bases and V by 7 bases; bases with no gene match: 8. The CDR3 nucleotides read TGTGCCAGCACCCGGGACAGGGGGGAGGGCGAGCAGTACTTC. This encodes CASTRDRGEGEQYF.

DNA of the CDR3: TGTGCCAGCAGAAAAGGGACAGGGGTCTCCTACGAGCAGTACTTC. Protein: CASRKGTGVSYEQYF. This chain uses TRBV6-5 with TRBJ2-7; 10 bases map to TRBD1. Germline lookup yields CDR1 MNHEY and CDR2 SVGAGI. The CDR3 loop spans 15 amino acids. The trim removed 6 bases at V and 0 bases at J, leaving 5 bases unmatched.

The chain employs TRBV2 and TRBJ2-1; TRBD2 agrees at 9 bases. The junction had 6 bases not matched to a gene; V was cut back by 6 bases and J by 6 bases. Germline assignment: CDR1 SNHLY and CDR2 FYNNEI. There are 14 residues in the CDR3. CDR3 sequence (DNA): TGTGCCAGCAGCAGGACTAGCGCCTTCAATGAGCAGTTCTTC. As protein: CASSRTSAFNEQFF. The entire variable domain, with the rest obtained from reference TRBV2 and TRBJ2-1, is as follows: EPEVTQTPSHQVTQMGQEVILRCVPISNHLYFYWYRQILGQKVEFLVSFYNNEISEKSEIFDDQFSVERPDGSNFTLKIRSTKLEDSAMYFCASSRTSAFNEQFFGPGTRLTVL.

The chain recombines TRBV5-1 with TRBJ1-4, with D unclear. The CDR3 is made up of 14 amino acids. Germline V gene lookup returns CDR1 SGHRS and CDR2 YFSETQ. With 0 bases removed from V and 6 bases from J, the gap between germline ends came to 9 bases. CDR3 amino acids: CASSLGQAYEKLFF. The DNA for the CDR3 is TGCGCCAGCAGCTTGGGCCAGGCCTATGAAAAACTGTTTTTT.

This clone was recorded once. The chain employs TRBV19 and TRBJ2-5; D is unclear. The ends were cut back, 2 bases at V and 3 bases at J, with 7 bases in the middle. The CDR3 loop spans 13 amino acids. The germline V gene encodes CDR1 LNHDA and CDR2 SQIVND (reference sequence). The CDR3: CASSILVEETQYF. The CDR3 DNA sequence: TGTGCCAGTAGTATACTGGTGGAAGAGACCCAGTACTTC. The whole variable domain, remainder taken from reference TRBV19 and TRBJ2-5, is DGGITQSPKYLFRKEGQNVTLSCEQNLNHDAMYWYRQDPGQGLRLIYYSQIVNDFQKGDIAEGYSVSREKKESFPLTVTSAQKNPTAFYLCASSILVEETQYFGPGTRLLVL.

This chain connects TRBV5-1 to TRBJ2-3; 10 bases align to TRBD1. Germline assignment: CDR1 SGHRS and CDR2 YFSETQ. The CDR3 covers 15 residues. The trim removed 3 bases at V and 5 bases at J, leaving 6 bases unmatched. CDR3 residues: CASSSGQGLGDTQYF. In nucleotides, the CDR3 is TGCGCCAGCAGCTCGGGACAGGGGCTAGGAGATACGCAGTATTTT.

V and J are TRBV5-1 and TRBJ2-1; D gene unclear. The CDR3 is 14 amino acids. Per the germline V gene, CDR1 is SGHRS and CDR2 is YFSETQ. V lost 0 bases and J 4 bases, leaving 8 bases between the germline ends. For the CDR3, the DNA is TGCGCCAGCAGCTTGGAGGCACAGTACAATGAGCAGTTCTTC. Its translation: CASSLEAQYNEQFF.

The chain uses TRBV5-1 and TRBJ2-7, with D uncertain. Trimming took 0 bases from V and 1 from J, leaving 8 bases between them. Germline loops: CDR1 SGHRS, CDR2 YFSETQ. This CDR3 comprises 14 residues. This CDR3 reads CASSLVATSYEQYF. The CDR3 DNA reads TGCGCCAGCAGCTTGGTGGCGACTTCCTACGAGCAGTACTTC.

The CDR3 protein is CASSLDLNGYEQYF. The CDR3 DNA reads as TGTGCCAGCAGCTTAGATCTGAATGGCTACGAGCAGTACTTC. The chain has TRBV7-2 and TRBJ2-7, with D uncertain. V was pared by 1 base and J by 3 bases, with 10 bases between. This CDR3 is 14 amino acids long. Germline-derived CDR1 and CDR2 are SGHTA and FQGNSA.

The V gene is TRBV19, the J gene TRBJ2-7; TRBD2 aligns across 8 bases. The CDR3 is 15 amino acids. After removal of 7 bases from V and 2 bases from J, the junction contained 10 bases not matched to a gene. Germline assignment: CDR1 LNHDA and CDR2 SQIVND (reference sequence). The CDR3, as DNA: TGTGCCAGTACCACACGGGAGGGACCGGCCTACGAGCAGTACTTC. Translating it yields CASTTREGPAYEQYF. Full variable domain (missing parts from reference TRBV19 and TRBJ2-7): DGGITQSPKYLFRKEGQNVTLSCEQNLNHDAMYWYRQDPGQGLRLIYYSQIVNDFQKGDIAEGYSVSREKKESFPLTVTSAQKNPTAFYLCASTTREGPAYEQYFGPGTRLTVT.

The genes are TRBV18 and TRBJ2-5, with no clear D. In germline, CDR1 is KGHSH, CDR2 LQKENI. The CDR3 runs to 13 residues. The ends were cut back, 3 bases at V and 3 bases at J, with 8 bases in the middle. The CDR3 DNA reads as TGTGCCAGCTCACCGGACCAGAAAGAGACCCAGTACTTC. Its translation: CASSPDQKETQYF.

The gene calls are TRBV30 and TRBJ2-1; 7 bases fit TRBD1. CDR1 GTSNPN and CDR2 SVGIG come from the germline V gene (reference sequence). This CDR3 has 13 amino acids. The J segment lost 8 bases and the V segment lost 2 bases, leaving 6 bases of the junction unmatched. CDR3 bases: TGTGCCTGGAGTCTGAACAGGGGCCATGAGCAGTTCTTC. Translated, it gives CAWSLNRGHEQFF.

The chain combines TRBV28 with TRBJ2-2; tentatively, D is TRBD2 (5 bases). The CDR3 consists of 16 residues. Looked up from germline, CDR1 is MDHEN and CDR2 is SYDVKM. V was trimmed by 5 bases and J by 5 bases, leaving 18 bases between them. The CDR3 nucleotides are TGTGCCAGCAGTCCGGGGAGTGTGCCGGGGACCGGGGAGCTGTTTTTT. Translation gives CASSPGSVPGTGELFF.

This chain links TRBV29-1 with TRBJ1-1; 7 bases line up with TRBD1. The germline V gene has CDR1 SQVTM and CDR2 ANQGSEA. With 7 bases clipped from V and 0 bases from J, the junction kept 2 bases outside the gene matches. The CDR3 extends over 12 amino acids. CDR3 DNA sequence: TGCAGCGCGGGACAGTTGAACACTGAAGCTTTCTTT. Its protein product is CSAGQLNTEAFF. Full variable domain (missing parts from reference TRBV29-1 and TRBJ1-1): SAVISQKPSRDICQRGTSLTIQCQVDSQVTMMFWYRQQPGQSLTLIATANQGSEATYESGFVIDKFPISRPNLTFSTLTVSNMSPEDSSIYLCSAGQLNTEAFFGQGTRLTVV.

The chain is built from TRBV18 and TRBJ2-2; D unresolved. CDR1 and CDR2 from the germline V gene are KGHSH and LQKENI. V was trimmed by 8 bases and J by 8 bases, leaving 18 bases between them. There are 14 residues in the CDR3. In DNA form, the CDR3 reads TGTGCCAGCACTGACGGACCCCGACGGGGGGAGCTGTTTTTT. Its protein product is CASTDGPRRGELFF.

The rearrangement links TRBV15 to TRBJ2-7; tentatively, D is TRBD2 (7 bases). The germline V gene has CDR1 LNHNV and CDR2 YYDKDF (reference sequence). With 5 bases removed from V and 2 bases from J, the gap between germline ends came to 16 bases. The CDR3 covers 15 residues. The CDR3 DNA reads TGTGCCACCAGCCCGCGAGGGGGGGAAGCCTACGAGCAGTACTTC. Residues: CATSPRGGEAYEQYF. Full variable domain (remainder filled in from reference TRBV15 and TRBJ2-7): DAMVIQNPRYQVTQFGKPVTLSCSQTLNHNVMYWYQQKSSQAPKLLFHYYDKDFNNEADTPDNFQSRRPNTSFCFLDIRSPGLGDTAMYLCATSPRGGEAYEQYFGPGTRLTVT.

The rearrangement joins TRBV5-1 to TRBJ1-1; no reliable D call. Trimming left V 3 bases short and J 0 bases short, with 18 bases between. The CDR3 has 17 amino acids. Germline values: CDR1 SGHRS, CDR2 YFSETQ. CDR3 sequence: CASSSGMGRNMNTEAFF. For the CDR3, the DNA is TGCGCCAGCAGCTCCGGTATGGGGAGGAACATGAACACTGAAGCTTTCTTT.